These 27 T cell receptor beta chains came from one sample sequenced in a study of T cells expressing NK-cell markers. From the 5' RACE reads, TCRdb lists one entry per CDR3 protein and no DNA. This listing includes 400,000 to 450,000 distinct CDR3 sequences. Sequenced material: blood T cells: a sorted CD56 or NKG2C T cell subset, CD4+ or CD8+ T cells, or bulk PBMC T cells (not recorded which). The receptors were sampled from a woman between 18 and 69 years old in good health.

The chain has TRBV9 and TRBJ2-5; no DNA is available, so the TRBD1 call from TCRdb remains unchecked. Germline assignment: CDR1 SGDLS and CDR2 YYNGEE. This CDR3 contains 15 residues. The CDR3 loop reads CASSSRTGPPETQYF.

The CDR3 loop reads CASSRGGSAYNEQFF. The rearrangement uses TRBV2 and TRBJ2-1; TCRdb returns TRBD1, unconfirmable since there is no DNA. From germline, CDR1 is SNHLY and CDR2 FYNNEI. The CDR3 loop spans 15 amino acids.

V and J are TRBV12-3 or TRBV12-4 and TRBJ1-4; without DNA, the TCRdb call of TRBD1 cannot be checked. CDR3 length: 16 amino acids. The CDR3 sequence: CASSPDRMGPNEKLFF.

The V gene is TRBV7-9, the J gene TRBJ2-1; checking the TCRdb D call of TRBD1 is not possible without DNA. Germline V gene sequence: CDR1 SEHNR, CDR2 FQNEAQ (reference sequence). The CDR3 is made up of 13 amino acids. CDR3 protein: CASSFPVADEQFF.

The chain links TRBV7-9 to TRBJ1-4. Germline V lookup: CDR1 SEHNR, CDR2 FQNEAQ (reference sequence). The CDR3 totals 13 residues. The CDR3 is CASRLAPNEKLFF.

The V call is TRBV20-1, the J call TRBJ2-1. The CDR3 sequence is 14 residues long. CDR1 is DFQATT and CDR2 is SNEGSKA in the germline V gene (reference sequence). The CDR3 sequence is CSARPLAASNEQFF.

The gene calls are TRBV5-4 and TRBJ2-7; the D call of TRBD2 rests on TCRdb alone, since no DNA is present to check it. CDR1 and CDR2 from the germline V gene are SGHNT and YYREEE (reference sequence). The CDR3 is 14 amino acids. The CDR3 reads CASSRTPSSYEQYF.

The chain carries TRBV7-2 and TRBJ2-7; TCRdb reports TRBD1, a call that lacks DNA to check it against. CDR1 and CDR2 (germline): SGHTA, FQGNSA. CDR3 length equals 13 residues. This CDR3 reads CASSRDRLGEQYF.

The J gene is TRBJ2-7, the V gene TRBV28; TCRdb proposes TRBD2, but this gene call is untestable without DNA. Germline values: CDR1 MDHEN, CDR2 SYDVKM. The CDR3 totals 15 residues. CDR3 sequence reads: CASSPRGTGGAQQYF. Filled out from reference TRBV28 and TRBJ2-7, the complete variable domain reads DVKVTQSSRYLVKRTGEKVFLECVQDMDHENMFWYRQDPGLGLRLIYFSYDVKMKEKGDIPEGYSVSREKKERFSLILESASTNQTSMYLCASSPRGTGGAQQYFGPGTRLTVT.

The chain uses TRBV24-1 and TRBJ1-2; the D gene TCRdb calls, TRBD1, cannot be checked with no DNA. Germline V gene data show CDR1 as KGHDR and CDR2 as SFDVKD. The CDR3 length is 14 residues. CDR3: CATSAPDREYGYTF.

The J gene is TRBJ2-5, the V gene TRBV20-1; the D call from TCRdb, TRBD1, cannot be confirmed without DNA. The CDR3 runs 15 residues. Germline CDR1 reads DFQATT; CDR2 reads SNEGSKA (reference sequence). The CDR3: CSAPRGQGGGETQYF.

The chain links TRBV11-2 to TRBJ2-2; lacking DNA, the TRBD2 call made by TCRdb goes unchecked. This CDR3 region has 16 residues. CDR1 is SGHAT and CDR2 is FQNNGV in the germline V gene. The CDR3: CASSPVGRASGGELFF.

The J gene is TRBJ2-3, the V gene TRBV30; the D call of TRBD1 rests on TCRdb alone, since no DNA is present to check it. Looked up from germline, CDR1 is GTSNPN and CDR2 is SVGIG (reference sequence). The CDR3 is 12 residues long. CDR3 sequence reads: CAWSGGADTQYF.

The chain joins TRBV7-7 to TRBJ2-5. The germline CDR1 and CDR2 sequences are SSHAT and FNYEAQ (reference sequence). This CDR3 contains 14 residues. The chain's CDR3 is CASGFNHGQETQYF.

The rearrangement links TRBV3-1 to TRBJ2-2. The CDR3 is 15 residues long. Germline CDR1 LGHDT, CDR2 YNNKEL (reference sequence). CDR3 sequence: CASSQGSGYAGELFF.

The chain couples TRBV5-1 to TRBJ2-3. The V gene's germline CDR1 is SGHRS and CDR2 YFSETQ. The CDR3 loop spans 15 amino acids. The CDR3 protein is CASSLADSGTDTQYF.

The chain recombines TRBV9 with TRBJ2-4; TCRdb picks TRBD1, but there is no DNA to check that call. Germline loops: CDR1 SGDLS, CDR2 YYNGEE. The CDR3 is made up of 16 amino acids. This CDR3 is CASSPQGSGAKNIQYF.

V gene TRBV28 combines with J gene TRBJ2-1; TCRdb returns TRBD2, unconfirmable since there is no DNA. The germline gives CDR1 MDHEN, CDR2 SYDVKM. This CDR3 is built from 19 residues. The CDR3 reads CASRQPGLASGRTRNEQFF.

The V and J genes are TRBV7-9 and TRBJ1-5; absent DNA, TCRdb's TRBD1 call cannot be checked. The CDR3 has 13 residues. Germline V gene data show CDR1 as SEHNR and CDR2 as FQNEAQ (reference sequence). The CDR3 reads CASTKGRDQPQHF.

The chain uses TRBV25-1 and TRBJ2-5; TCRdb's D call, TRBD1, is unchecked because there is no DNA. The CDR3 has 14 residues. Looked up from germline, CDR1 is MGHDK and CDR2 is SYGVNS. This chain's CDR3 is CASSDPDIQETQYF.

The chain employs TRBV15 and TRBJ2-1. This CDR3 has 15 amino acids. Germline assignment: CDR1 LNHNV and CDR2 YYDKDF (reference sequence). CDR3 amino acids: CATSREDLPHNEQFF.

V usage is TRBV20-1 and J usage is TRBJ1-1. The CDR3 is 12 amino acids. Germline V CDR1 and CDR2: DFQATT, SNEGSKA (reference sequence). This chain's CDR3 is CSARDWATTAFF.

The chain carries TRBV20-1 and TRBJ2-7; the D call of TRBD1 rests on TCRdb alone, since no DNA is present to check it. This CDR3 is 17 amino acids long. The V gene's germline CDR1 is DFQATT and CDR2 SNEGSKA (reference sequence). CDR3 amino acids: CSASRDSYPGIGYEQYF.

The V and J genes are TRBV4-1 and TRBJ1-3. This CDR3 has 16 residues. Germline V CDR1 and CDR2: MGHRA, YSYEKL. CDR3 amino acids: CASSPRPPSSGNTIYF.

This rearrangement joins TRBV1 to TRBJ1-1. TRBV1 is classified as a pseudogene. The CDR3 contains 14 residues. CDR3 sequence: CTSSLRPRASEAFF.

The chain recombines TRBV11-2 with TRBJ2-5; TCRdb lists TRBD2, though no DNA is available to test this call. The length of the CDR3 is 19 residues. The germline gives CDR1 SGHAT, CDR2 FQNNGV. The CDR3 region is CASSPATGSSGGAYETQYF.

J is TRBJ2-2 and V is TRBV12-3 or TRBV12-4; TCRdb outputs TRBD2, but without DNA this stays unchecked. This CDR3 spans 15 amino acids. The CDR3: CASSGGDSWTGELFF.